The sequence of this T cell receptor beta chain was determined in a study of control samples from healthy donors and cancer patients. V was clipped by 4 bases and J by 4 bases, with 10 bases between them. Per germline, CDR1 GTSNPN and CDR2 SVGIG (reference sequence). The CDR3 consists of 12 residues. The data were produced by immunoSEQ multiplex PCR, yet TCRdb's version contains in-frame clones alone and is incomplete. The profile shows tens of thousands of clones, nearly 95% of them singletons. This clonotype was sampled from a woman in her forties or fifties with head and neck cancer. The J gene is TRBJ1-1, the V gene TRBV30; D possibly corresponds to TRBD1 (6 bases). The sample consisted of PBMCs. The CDR3 protein is CAWTYRATEAFF. CDR3 DNA sequence: TGTGCCTGGACGTACAGGGCCACTGAAGCTTTCTTT.